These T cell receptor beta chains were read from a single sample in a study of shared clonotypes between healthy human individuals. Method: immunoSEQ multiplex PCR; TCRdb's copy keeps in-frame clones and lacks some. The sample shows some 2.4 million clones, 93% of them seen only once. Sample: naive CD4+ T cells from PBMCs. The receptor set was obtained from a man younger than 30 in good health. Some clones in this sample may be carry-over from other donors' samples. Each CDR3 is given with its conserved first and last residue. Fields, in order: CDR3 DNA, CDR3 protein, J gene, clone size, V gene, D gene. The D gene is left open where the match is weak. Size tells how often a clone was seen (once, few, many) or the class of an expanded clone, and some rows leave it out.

cdr3_nt: TGTGCCTGGAGTAAGACTAGCGGGAGACCAGATACGCAGTATTTT; cdr3_aa: CAWSKTSGRPDTQYF; j_call: TRBJ2-3; clone_size: .; v_call: TRBV30; d_call: TRBD2
cdr3_nt: TGTGCCAGCAGTTCCCAGGGGGGCCCGAACACTGAAGCTTTCTTT; cdr3_aa: CASSSQGGPNTEAFF; j_call: TRBJ1-1; clone_size: few; v_call: TRBV28; d_call: TRBD1
cdr3_nt: TGCGCCAGCAGCGAATACCGAATTGGGGCCCCCGGGGAGCTGTTTTTT; cdr3_aa: CASSEYRIGAPGELFF; j_call: TRBJ2-2; clone_size: .; v_call: TRBV4-1; d_call: .
cdr3_nt: TGTGCCGCAAGGCTAGGAATCACAGATACGCAGTATTTT; cdr3_aa: CAARLGITDTQYF; j_call: TRBJ2-3; clone_size: .; v_call: TRBV10-3; d_call: .
cdr3_nt: TGTGCCAGCAGCTTTAGACAGCGAGCCATGAACACTGAAGCTTTCTTT; cdr3_aa: CASSFRQRAMNTEAFF; j_call: TRBJ1-1; clone_size: .; v_call: TRBV7-3; d_call: .
cdr3_nt: TGTGCCAGCAGCTTAGGCGCCAGGGGCTCTGGAAACACCATATATTTT; cdr3_aa: CASSLGARGSGNTIYF; j_call: TRBJ1-3; clone_size: .; v_call: TRBV7-8; d_call: .
cdr3_nt: TGTGCCAGCTCACCTAGGACAGGGTTGAACACTGAAGCTTTCTTT; cdr3_aa: CASSPRTGLNTEAFF; j_call: TRBJ1-1; clone_size: .; v_call: TRBV18; d_call: TRBD1
cdr3_nt: TGTGCCAGCAGTGTGGGACAGCTGAGCTATGGCTACACCTTC; cdr3_aa: CASSVGQLSYGYTF; j_call: TRBJ1-2; clone_size: .; v_call: TRBV28; d_call: TRBD1
cdr3_nt: TGCAGCGTTGAAGGACAGGGTTTTAGCACAGATACGCAGTATTTT; cdr3_aa: CSVEGQGFSTDTQYF; j_call: TRBJ2-3; clone_size: .; v_call: TRBV29-1; d_call: TRBD1
cdr3_nt: TGTGCCAGCAATGGAGGGGCCGGGGAGCTGTTTTTT; cdr3_aa: CASNGGAGELFF; j_call: TRBJ2-2; clone_size: .; v_call: TRBV2; d_call: .
cdr3_nt: TGTGCCAGCAGTCTCCCAGGGGATGGCTACACCTTC; cdr3_aa: CASSLPGDGYTF; j_call: TRBJ1-2; clone_size: .; v_call: TRBV28; d_call: .
cdr3_nt: TGTGCCAGCAGTCCCCGACTAGAGCAGTTCTTC; cdr3_aa: CASSPRLEQFF; j_call: TRBJ2-1; clone_size: .; v_call: TRBV28; d_call: .
cdr3_nt: TGTGCCAGCAGCCGTGCAGGGGATTTAGGACACAATGAGCAGTTCTTC; cdr3_aa: CASSRAGDLGHNEQFF; j_call: TRBJ2-1; clone_size: .; v_call: TRBV28; d_call: .
cdr3_nt: TGTGCCAGCTCACCGTTATTGGCGGGAGGACTGGGGAATGAGCAGTTCTTC; cdr3_aa: CASSPLLAGGLGNEQFF; j_call: TRBJ2-1; clone_size: .; v_call: TRBV18; d_call: TRBD2
cdr3_nt: TGTGCCAGCAGCCCCCGCCCAGCAGGGTCTGGAAACACCATATATTTT; cdr3_aa: CASSPRPAGSGNTIYF; j_call: TRBJ1-3; clone_size: .; v_call: TRBV7-9; d_call: .
cdr3_nt: TGCGCCAGCAGTGAGCAGGCCCCCGGTACGCAGTATTTT; cdr3_aa: CASSEQAPGTQYF; j_call: TRBJ2-3; clone_size: .; v_call: TRBV10-1; d_call: .
cdr3_nt: TGTGCCAGCAGTTCCACGGACTCCTTAGATACGCAGTATTTT; cdr3_aa: CASSSTDSLDTQYF; j_call: TRBJ2-3; clone_size: .; v_call: TRBV28; d_call: .
cdr3_nt: TGTGCCAGCAGTAAAGGCAGAACTCAGCCCCAGCATTTT; cdr3_aa: CASSKGRTQPQHF; j_call: TRBJ1-5; clone_size: few; v_call: TRBV2; d_call: .
cdr3_nt: TGCGCCAGCAGCTTTACTACTAGCGGGAGCCCCAATGAGCAGTTCTTC; cdr3_aa: CASSFTTSGSPNEQFF; j_call: TRBJ2-1; clone_size: .; v_call: TRBV5-1; d_call: TRBD2
cdr3_nt: TGCGCCAGCAGTCATCAGGGGGACTACCTACAAGAGACCCAGTACTTC; cdr3_aa: CASSHQGDYLQETQYF; j_call: TRBJ2-5; clone_size: once; v_call: TRBV4-1; d_call: .
cdr3_nt: TGTGCCAGCAGCCAGGGACTAGCCGCCTACAATGAGCAGTTCTTC; cdr3_aa: CASSQGLAAYNEQFF; j_call: TRBJ2-1; clone_size: .; v_call: TRBV7-3; d_call: TRBD2
cdr3_nt: TGTGCCAGCAGCGTCCTAACAGGGGGCGCCTACAATGAGCAGTTCTTC; cdr3_aa: CASSVLTGGAYNEQFF; j_call: TRBJ2-1; clone_size: .; v_call: TRBV9; d_call: TRBD1
cdr3_nt: TGTGCCAGCAGCTTAGTGGGCGCTGTAAAGCAAGAGACCCAGTACTTC; cdr3_aa: CASSLVGAVKQETQYF; j_call: TRBJ2-5; clone_size: .; v_call: TRBV7-2; d_call: .
cdr3_nt: TGTGCCAGCAAATCGGGGGGCGCGAACACCGGGGAGCTGTTTTTT; cdr3_aa: CASKSGGANTGELFF; j_call: TRBJ2-2; clone_size: .; v_call: TRBV27; d_call: .
cdr3_nt: TGTGCCAGCAGTTTTGTAGGGGTAAATAACTATGGCTACACCTTC; cdr3_aa: CASSFVGVNNYGYTF; j_call: TRBJ1-2; clone_size: .; v_call: TRBV27; d_call: .
cdr3_nt: TGTGCCAGCAGTTACAACAGGCGCACAGATACGCAGTATTTT; cdr3_aa: CASSYNRRTDTQYF; j_call: TRBJ2-3; clone_size: .; v_call: TRBV6-5; d_call: .
cdr3_nt: TGCGCCAGCAGCTTTTGGGGACAAGGCGACGAGCAGTACTTC; cdr3_aa: CASSFWGQGDEQYF; j_call: TRBJ2-7; clone_size: .; v_call: TRBV5-1; d_call: .
cdr3_nt: TGTGCCAGCAGTGGCCAGATAGCGGGGAACTACAATGAGCAGTTCTTC; cdr3_aa: CASSGQIAGNYNEQFF; j_call: TRBJ2-1; clone_size: .; v_call: TRBV6-6; d_call: TRBD2
cdr3_nt: TGTGCCAGCTCACCGGACTACCCCACAGATACGCAGTATTTT; cdr3_aa: CASSPDYPTDTQYF; j_call: TRBJ2-3; clone_size: once; v_call: TRBV18; d_call: .
cdr3_nt: TGTGCTAGTGGTTTGGTAGGGGGAGATACGCAGTATTTT; cdr3_aa: CASGLVGGDTQYF; j_call: TRBJ2-3; clone_size: few; v_call: TRBV12-5; d_call: .
cdr3_nt: TGTGCCAGCTCACCGCTGACAGTACCCATGAACACTGAAGCTTTCTTT; cdr3_aa: CASSPLTVPMNTEAFF; j_call: TRBJ1-1; clone_size: few; v_call: TRBV18; d_call: .
cdr3_nt: TGCGCCAGCAGCTTGGCCTCAGGGACACCCCGTGAAGCTTTCTTT; cdr3_aa: CASSLASGTPREAFF; j_call: TRBJ1-1; clone_size: .; v_call: TRBV5-1; d_call: .